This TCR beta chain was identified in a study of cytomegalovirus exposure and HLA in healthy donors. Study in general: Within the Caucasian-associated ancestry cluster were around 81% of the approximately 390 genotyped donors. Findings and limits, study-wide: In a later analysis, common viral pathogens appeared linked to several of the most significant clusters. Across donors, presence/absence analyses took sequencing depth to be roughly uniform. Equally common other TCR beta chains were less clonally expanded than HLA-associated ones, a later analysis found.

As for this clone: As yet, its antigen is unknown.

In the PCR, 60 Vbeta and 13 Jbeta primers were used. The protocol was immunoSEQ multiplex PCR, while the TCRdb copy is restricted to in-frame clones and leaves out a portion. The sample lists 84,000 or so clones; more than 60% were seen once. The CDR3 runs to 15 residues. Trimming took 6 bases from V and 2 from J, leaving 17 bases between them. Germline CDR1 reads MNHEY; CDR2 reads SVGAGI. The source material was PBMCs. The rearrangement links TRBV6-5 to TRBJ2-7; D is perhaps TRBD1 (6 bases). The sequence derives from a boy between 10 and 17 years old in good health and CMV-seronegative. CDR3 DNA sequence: TGTGCCAGCAGGCTTAGCCGGGACACCACCTACGAGCAGTACTTC. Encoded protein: CASRLSRDTTYEQYF.